These T cell receptor beta chains were read from a single sample in a study of Ad26.COV2.S vaccination and SARS-CoV-2 variants. Sequencing was performed with immunoSEQ multiplex PCR; in TCRdb, only in-frame clones are kept and a portion is missing. The table includes about 460,000 clones, approximately 90% detected once. This sample comprised peripheral blood, obtained in a trial of Ad26.COV2.S vaccine versus placebo. These TCRs come from a person between 18 and 65 years old who received the Ad26.COV2.S COVID-19 vaccine or a placebo. Each CDR3 is given with its conserved first and last residue. The D gene is left open where the match is weak. Expanded clones are given a class, and other clones once, few, many or no size at all.

j_call clone_size v_call d_call cdr3_aa cdr3_nt
TRBJ1-6 - TRBV19 - CASSIKGQKNSPLHF TGTGCCAGTAGTATTAAGGGGCAAAAGAATTCACCCCTCCACTTT
TRBJ2-5 - TRBV5-5 - CASSFTWSEFQETQYF TGTGCCAGCAGCTTTACCTGGTCGGAGTTTCAAGAGACCCAGTACTTC
TRBJ1-5 - TRBV5-3 - CARSLFEGGDQPQHF TGTGCCAGAAGCTTGTTCGAGGGGGGGGATCAGCCCCAGCATTTT
TRBJ2-2 - TRBV27 - CASSFGGELFF TGTGCCAGCAGTTTTGGCGGGGAGCTGTTTTTT
TRBJ1-4 - TRBV29-1 - CSVRQTFQEKLFF TGCAGCGTTCGACAGACATTTCAAGAAAAACTGTTTTTT
TRBJ2-1 once TRBV3-1/TRBV3-2 - CASSPAGTSRNEQFF TGTGCCAGCAGTCCGGCCGGGACGTCCCGAAATGAGCAGTTCTTC
TRBJ1-2 - TRBV30 TRBD1 CAWSLQTGNYGYTF TGTGCCTGGAGTTTACAGACAGGGAACTATGGCTACACCTTC
TRBJ2-7 - TRBV5-1 - CASSFDGSYEQYF TGCGCCAGCAGCTTTGACGGCTCCTACGAGCAGTACTTC
TRBJ1-1 few TRBV2 TRBD1 CASRNRDSWRMNTEAFF TGTGCCAGCAGGAACCGGGACAGCTGGCGTATGAACACTGAAGCTTTCTTT
TRBJ1-2 - TRBV2 TRBD1 CASNPGQALRGYTF TGTGCCAGCAACCCGGGACAGGCCCTTCGGGGCTACACCTTC
TRBJ2-1 - TRBV21-1 - CARENYNEQFF TGTGCCAGAGAAAACTACAATGAGCAGTTCTTC
TRBJ2-3 - TRBV27 TRBD2 CASRFGGRGGTDTQYF TGTGCCAGCAGGTTTGGCGGGAGAGGCGGCACAGATACGCAGTATTTT
TRBJ2-7 - TRBV3-1/TRBV3-2 - CASSQGAGLEQYF TGTGCCAGCAGCCAAGGGGCAGGGTTGGAGCAGTACTTC
TRBJ2-7 few TRBV6-2/TRBV6-3 TRBD1 CASSLDGTAYEQYF TGTGCCAGCAGTCTAGACGGGACAGCCTACGAGCAGTACTTC
TRBJ2-1 - TRBV24-1 - CATSDSYNEQFF TGTGCCACCAGTGACAGCTACAATGAGCAGTTCTTC
TRBJ1-5 few TRBV11-3 TRBD1 CASSRNRGRGKSNQPQHF TGTGCCAGCAGCCGTAACAGGGGACGAGGAAAAAGCAATCAGCCCCAGCATTTT
TRBJ2-7 - TRBV6-5 TRBD1 CASSTGQASYEQYF TGTGCCAGCAGTACAGGACAGGCCTCCTACGAGCAGTACTTC
TRBJ2-3 - TRBV14 - CASSEGLQATTDTQYF TGTGCCAGCAGCGAAGGATTACAGGCCACCACAGATACGCAGTATTTT
TRBJ2-7 - TRBV7-9 - CASSFVRYEQYF TGTGCCAGCAGCTTCGTGAGATACGAGCAGTACTTC
TRBJ2-7 - TRBV24-1 - CATSDGVHYEQYF TGTGCCACCAGTGATGGCGTGCATTACGAGCAGTACTTC
TRBJ2-1 - TRBV7-6 TRBD1 CASSARQGYNEQFF TGTGCCAGCAGCGCAAGACAGGGGTACAATGAGCAGTTCTTC
TRBJ2-5 once TRBV5-1 TRBD2 CASSLPSGRARLSETQYF TGCGCCAGCAGCTTGCCTAGCGGGAGGGCCCGGCTGTCGGAGACCCAGTACTTC
TRBJ1-5 - TRBV2 - CASSEEGRGMGGNQPQHF TGTGCCAGCAGTGAGGAGGGGCGGGGGATGGGTGGCAATCAGCCCCAGCATTTT
TRBJ2-7 - TRBV7-9 TRBD1 CASSSQQGRPTYEQYF TGTGCCAGCAGCTCACAACAGGGGCGCCCCACCTACGAGCAGTACTTC
TRBJ2-7 - TRBV5-1 TRBD1 CASSWTGPLYEQYF TGCGCCAGCAGCTGGACAGGGCCCCTCTACGAGCAGTACTTC
TRBJ1-1 - TRBV21-1 - CASSKGGAGDTEAFF TGTGCCAGCAGCAAAGGGGGCGCAGGGGACACTGAAGCTTTCTTT
TRBJ1-2 once TRBV28 - CASSPPESAGKGYTF TGTGCCAGCAGTCCCCCCGAGAGCGCGGGAAAAGGCTACACCTTC
TRBJ1-1 - TRBV3-1/TRBV3-2 - CASSRQFAMNTEAFF TGTGCCAGCAGTCGACAGTTCGCGATGAACACTGAAGCTTTCTTT
TRBJ1-2 - TRBV30 - CAWGRLSYGYTF TGTGCCTGGGGGAGGTTGTCCTATGGCTACACCTTC